These 9 T cell receptor beta chains originate from one sample sequenced in a study of cytomegalovirus exposure and HLA in healthy donors. PCR involved 60 Vbeta and 13 Jbeta primers. Clones were read by immunoSEQ multiplex PCR, and TCRdb kept only the in-frame ones, dropping some. The data contain about 130,000 clones, roughly 70% of them singletons. Sequenced sample: PBMCs. The receptors derive from a woman aged 35 to 49 in good health and CMV-seropositive.

The chain carries TRBV7-3 and TRBJ2-7; 7 bases agree with TRBD1. The CDR3 covers 16 residues. V lost 0 bases, J lost 7 bases, and 12 bases stayed unmatched. Looked up from germline, CDR1 is SGHTA and CDR2 is FQGTGA. The CDR3 loop reads CASSLTWRTGGGEQYF. Written as DNA, the CDR3 is TGTGCCAGCAGCTTAACGTGGAGGACAGGTGGTGGAGAGCAGTACTTC.

The V call is TRBV7-9, the J call TRBJ2-2; D not certain. CDR1 SEHNR and CDR2 FQNEAQ come from the germline V gene (reference sequence). V lost 0 bases to trimming and J lost 0 bases, with 5 bases between them. The CDR3 covers 15 residues. The DNA for the CDR3 is TGTGCCAGCAGCTTAGCGGAGTCGAACACCGGGGAGCTGTTTTTT. This sequence encodes CASSLAESNTGELFF.

The J gene is TRBJ2-7, the V gene TRBV9; TRBD1 aligns across 7 bases. CDR3 size: 17 residues. The germline gives CDR1 SGDLS, CDR2 YYNGEE. V lost 4 bases, J lost 3 bases, and 16 bases stayed unmatched. Here the CDR3 DNA reads TGTGCCAGCAGCCCGAGAGGGGGCGGAATCGCGCGCTACGAGCAGTACTTC. Translated, it gives CASSPRGGGIARYEQYF.

The rearrangement uses TRBV19 and TRBJ2-2, with 9 nucleotides matching TRBD1. The CDR3 extends over 14 amino acids. Germline CDR1 is LNHDA and CDR2 is SQIVND (reference sequence). Unmatched junction bases numbered 8, after V lost 8 bases and J lost 7 bases. Here the CDR3 reads CASHKDRGYGELFF. CDR3 DNA sequence: TGTGCCAGTCACAAGGACAGGGGATACGGGGAGCTGTTTTTT.

This chain joins TRBV7-6 and TRBJ2-1; TRBD2 matches at 14 bases. V lost 1 base and J lost 10; bases outside the gene matches: 3. In germline, CDR1 is SGHVS, CDR2 FNYEAQ. There are 15 residues in the CDR3. The CDR3 nucleotides read TGTGCCAGCAGCTTAGGACTAGCGGGAGGGAGCGAGCAGTTCTTC. It translates to CASSLGLAGGSEQFF.

This chain's CDR3 is CASSLSRDNLSMDFF. CDR3 sequence (DNA): TGTGCCAGCAGTCTTTCCAGGGACAATCTCTCCATGGATTTCTTT. The chain couples TRBV28 to TRBJ1-1, with D perhaps matching TRBD1 (6 bases). Trimming took 5 bases from V and 13 from J, leaving 26 bases between them. In germline, CDR1 is MDHEN, CDR2 SYDVKM. The CDR3 contains 15 residues.

This clone has only a few counts. The chain is built from TRBV27 and TRBJ1-2; 7 bases fit TRBD1. Germline trimming cut 6 bases from V and 2 bases from J; bases unmatched to any gene: 6. Germline CDR1 and CDR2: MNHEY and SMNVEV (reference sequence). The CDR3 length is 14 residues. The CDR3 bases are TGTGCCAGCAGAGGGACAGTTTTAAACTATGGCTACACCTTC. Its protein is CASRGTVLNYGYTF.

The rearrangement links TRBV7-2 to TRBJ2-7; D is unclear. The CDR3 extends over 16 amino acids. V lost 2 bases and J lost 2, with 16 bases in between. In germline, CDR1 is SGHTA, CDR2 FQGNSA. CDR3 sequence reads: CASSLYLPPLTYEQYF. The CDR3 DNA is TGTGCCAGCAGCTTATACCTACCTCCTTTAACCTACGAGCAGTACTTC.

V usage is TRBV5-4 and J usage is TRBJ2-3; weak D call: TRBD1 (6 bases). The CDR3 runs to 17 residues. CDR1 is SGHNT, CDR2 YYREEE, per germline (reference sequence). V lost 4 bases and J 1 base, leaving 19 bases between the germline ends. DNA for the CDR3: TGTGCCAGCAGCCCGAGGCCACAGGGAGTTGGCACAGATACGCAGTATTTT. This codes for CASSPRPQGVGTDTQYF.